This T cell receptor (beta chain) emerged from a study of blood T cells in healthy people across ages. The use of a sample-barcoded 5' primer and a J-beta primer mix characterized a second PCR of roughly 6 to 11 cycles. TCRdb reanalysed the 5' RACE reads using MiXCR and keeps one entry per CDR3 protein. This table has about 1,500,000 distinct CDR3 sequences, 25% to 30% appearing once. The germline CDR1 and CDR2 sequences are SNHLY and FYNNEI. The CDR3 has 12 residues. Trimming stripped 11 bases from V and 8 bases from J, with 16 bases between. In its sample, this clonotype was seen many times. This receptor was identified in a woman aged 25 to 39 in good health. Sequencing was performed on blood. The chain employs TRBV2 and TRBJ2-4, with D tentatively TRBD1 or TRBD2 (7 bases each). Here the CDR3 reads CASTRGGHIQYF. CDR3 coding DNA: TGTGCCTCCACCAGGGGGGGACACATTCAGTACTTC. The full variable domain, in which reference TRBV2 and TRBJ2-4 provide the parts outside the CDR3, is EPEVTQTPSHQVTQMGQEVILRCVPISNHLYFYWYRQILGQKVEFLVSFYNNEISEKSEIFDDQFSVERPDGSNFTLKIRSTKLEDSAMYFCASTRGGHIQYFGAGTRLSVL.